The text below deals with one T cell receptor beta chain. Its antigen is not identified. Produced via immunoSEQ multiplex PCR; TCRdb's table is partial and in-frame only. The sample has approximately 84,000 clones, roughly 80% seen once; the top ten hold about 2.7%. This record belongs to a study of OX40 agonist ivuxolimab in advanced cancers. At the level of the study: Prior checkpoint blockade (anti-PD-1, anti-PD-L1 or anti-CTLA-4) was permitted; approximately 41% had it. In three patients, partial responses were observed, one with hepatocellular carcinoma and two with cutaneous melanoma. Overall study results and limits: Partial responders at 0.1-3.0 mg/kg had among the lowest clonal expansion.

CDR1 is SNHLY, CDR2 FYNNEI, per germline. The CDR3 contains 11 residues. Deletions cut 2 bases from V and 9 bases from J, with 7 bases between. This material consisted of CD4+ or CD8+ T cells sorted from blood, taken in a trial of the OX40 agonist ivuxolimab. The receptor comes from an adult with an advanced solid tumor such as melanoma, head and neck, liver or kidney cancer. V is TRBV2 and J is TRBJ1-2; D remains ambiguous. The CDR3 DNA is TGTGCCAGCAGTGAAAAATTCAGCTACACCTTC. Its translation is CASSEKFSYTF. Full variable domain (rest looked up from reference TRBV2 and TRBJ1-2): EPEVTQTPSHQVTQMGQEVILRCVPISNHLYFYWYRQILGQKVEFLVSFYNNEISEKSEIFDDQFSVERPDGSNFTLKIRSTKLEDSAMYFCASSEKFSYTFGSGTRLTVV.